Sequencing of this T cell receptor beta chain was carried out in a study of tumor and adjacent non-tumor tissue in lung cancer. Whole-study results and caveats: Significantly higher TCR diversity was found in tumor than normal lung. Higher tumor TCR diversity was associated with shorter survival.

This sample's RNA came from whole unsorted tissue. A modified ARM-PCR protocol with three rounds of nested PCR amplified TCRbeta. TCRdb fed the multiplex PCR reads into MiXCR, producing one record per CDR3 protein. Seen here are roughly 220,000 distinct CDR3 sequences, approximately 74% observed once, and the top ten hold roughly 24%. This CDR3 is built from 13 residues. The germline gives CDR1 DFQATT, CDR2 SNEGSKA (reference sequence). This clonotype was counted once. What it binds is unknown. This clone may be a read error of a much larger clone one base away. The TCR originated in a man aged 60 to 75 with non-small cell lung cancer. Sequencing used lung tumor tissue. The chain couples TRBV20-1 to TRBJ1-5; weak D call: TRBD1 (5 bases). The CDR3 spells CSATQGLNKPQHF. In nucleotides, the CDR3 is TGCAGTGCCACTCAGGGCCTCAATAAGCCCCAGCATTTT.